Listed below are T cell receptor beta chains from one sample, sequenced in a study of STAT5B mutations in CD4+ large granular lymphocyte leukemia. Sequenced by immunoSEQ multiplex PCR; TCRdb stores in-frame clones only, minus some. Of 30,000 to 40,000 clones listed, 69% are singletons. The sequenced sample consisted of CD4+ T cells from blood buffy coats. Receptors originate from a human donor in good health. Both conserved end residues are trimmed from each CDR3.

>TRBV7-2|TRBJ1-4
ASSYHGEKLF
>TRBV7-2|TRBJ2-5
ASSWTSGGAGQETQY
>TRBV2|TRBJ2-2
ASQDITGELF
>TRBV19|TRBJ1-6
ASSTQGATDSPLH
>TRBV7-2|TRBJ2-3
ASSYSGGASDTQY
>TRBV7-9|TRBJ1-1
ASSLYSQANTEAF
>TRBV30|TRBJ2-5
AWSWLLQETQY
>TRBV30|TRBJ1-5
ASSRGGNQPQH
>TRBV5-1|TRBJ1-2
ASSVDGFRGYGYT
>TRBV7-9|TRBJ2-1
ASSLMASYNEQF
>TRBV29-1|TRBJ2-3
SVRRGGTDTQY
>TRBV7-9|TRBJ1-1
ASSLGEGWDTEAF
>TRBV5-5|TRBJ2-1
ASSFQLAGGVDEQF
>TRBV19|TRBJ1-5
ASSITGQGSNQPQH
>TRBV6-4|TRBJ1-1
ASSEQGATEAF
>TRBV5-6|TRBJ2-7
ASSLGYYEQY
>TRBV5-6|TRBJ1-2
ASSLGTGVGYT
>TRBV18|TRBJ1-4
ASSPPGDRAVEKLF
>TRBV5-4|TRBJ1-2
ASSPTSVYGYT
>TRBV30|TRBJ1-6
AWSVQGGNSPLH
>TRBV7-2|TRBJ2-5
ASSLAGISEETQY
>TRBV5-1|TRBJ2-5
ASSLSLATQY
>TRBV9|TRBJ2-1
ASSVTLRPDNEQF
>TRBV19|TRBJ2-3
ASSISISTDTQY
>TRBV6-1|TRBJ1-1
ASSSGGFWDTEAF
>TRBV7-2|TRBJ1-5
ASSLVEHNQPQH
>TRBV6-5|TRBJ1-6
ASSYGRALLLSPLH
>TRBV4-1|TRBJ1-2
ASSQEGRGPRSDGYT
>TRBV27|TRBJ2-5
ASSFRQGRGETQY
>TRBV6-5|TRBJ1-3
ASIPAAGTGNTIY
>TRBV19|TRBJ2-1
ASSPRGPGEQF
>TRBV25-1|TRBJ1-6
ASSDWGQGASSPLH
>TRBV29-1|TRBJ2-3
SVVGGGLAGAGDTQY
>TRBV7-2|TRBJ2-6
ASSRDISGANVLT
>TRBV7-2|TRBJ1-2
ASSLAGGYANYGYT
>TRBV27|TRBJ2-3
ASSRPRDRRTDTQY
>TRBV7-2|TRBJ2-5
ASSLLLETQY
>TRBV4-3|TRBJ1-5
ASSQEAAVYQPQH
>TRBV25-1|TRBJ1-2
ASSDHSSYGYT
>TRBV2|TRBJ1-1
ASSGRGRNTEAF
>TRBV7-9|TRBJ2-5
ASSLGGGRQETQY
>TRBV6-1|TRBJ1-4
ASSERLTGAFEKLF
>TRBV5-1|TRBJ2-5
ASSLGSVQETQY
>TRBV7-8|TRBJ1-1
ASSLWVRTEAF
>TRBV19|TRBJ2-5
ANEAKEEVETQY
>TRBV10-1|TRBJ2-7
APMEGRQCEQY
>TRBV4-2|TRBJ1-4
ASSQKGDEKLF
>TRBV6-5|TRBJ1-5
ASSSITGASNQPQH
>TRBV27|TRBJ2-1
ASSLFSGGYSSYNEQF
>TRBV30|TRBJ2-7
ALKSAVLAYEQY
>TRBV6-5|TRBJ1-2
ASSTTGEIYGYT
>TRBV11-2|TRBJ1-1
ASSLTRDSPRQAF
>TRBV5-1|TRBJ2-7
ASSSLRGDEQY
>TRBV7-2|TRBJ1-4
ASSYGQTNEKLF
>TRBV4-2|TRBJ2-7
ASRATEGSSYEQY